These 11 T cell receptor beta chains were sequenced from one sample in a study of blood T cell repertoires in COVID-19. Data came from immunoSEQ multiplex PCR; TCRdb stores just in-frame clones and leaves some out. In the table there are 150,000 or so clones, around 88% of which are singletons. Sequenced: peripheral blood. The receptors originated from a human donor in a cohort sampled during active COVID-19.

The chain recombines TRBV7-9 with TRBJ2-7; a possible D gene is TRBD1 (6 bases). V was pared by 3 bases and J by 2 bases, with 11 bases between. The CDR3 is 14 residues long. Germline lookup yields CDR1 SEHNR and CDR2 FQNEAQ (reference sequence). The DNA for the CDR3 is TGTGCCAGCAGCTTGTGGACAGACGCCTACGAGCAGTACTTC. Its translation is CASSLWTDAYEQYF.

This chain links TRBV18 with TRBJ2-2; D is perhaps TRBD1 (6 bases). Germline V gives CDR1 KGHSH, CDR2 LQKENI. V shed 6 bases and J shed 7 bases, with 12 bases lying between them. The CDR3 runs to 13 residues. CDR3 bases: TGTGCCAGCTCGGAACAGGGAGACGGGGAGCTGTTTTTT. It yields the protein CASSEQGDGELFF.

Sample share makes this clone medium-sized (0.01 to 0.1%). This chain connects TRBV6-2 or TRBV6-3 to TRBJ2-7; D not certain. This CDR3 spans 12 amino acids. V was shortened by 4 bases and J by 0 bases, with 4 bases between the two germline ends. Germline assignment: CDR1 MNHEY and CDR2 SVGEGT. The CDR3 sequence is CASSSSSYEQYF. CDR3 nucleotide sequence: TGTGCCAGCAGTTCCAGCTCCTACGAGCAGTACTTC.

This chain links TRBV13 with TRBJ1-2; perhaps TRBD1 as D (6 bases). CDR3 length: 18 amino acids. V lost 0 bases and J lost 3, with 20 bases in between. CDR1 and CDR2 from the germline V gene are PRHDT and FYEKMQ (reference sequence). The CDR3 reads CASSLGQGNLRTDYGYTF. The CDR3 DNA is TGTGCCAGCAGCTTAGGACAGGGTAATCTGCGTACGGACTATGGCTACACCTTC. The variable domain in full, with the rest retrieved from reference TRBV13 and TRBJ1-2, is AAGVIQSPRHLIKEKRETATLKCYPIPRHDTVYWYQQGPGQDPQFLISFYEKMQSDKGSIPDRFSAQQFSDYHSELNMSSLELGDSALYFCASSLGQGNLRTDYGYTFGSGTRLTVV.

V usage is TRBV5-1 and J usage is TRBJ2-2, with 9 bases matching TRBD2. The junction had 4 bases not matched to a gene; V was cut back by 3 bases and J by 1 base. Looked up from germline, CDR1 is SGHRS and CDR2 is YFSETQ. This CDR3 is built from 16 residues. In nucleotides, the CDR3 is TGCGCCAGCAGCTCTTATAGCGGGAGGAACACCGGGGAGCTGTTTTTT. Translated: CASSSYSGRNTGELFF. The whole variable domain, filled in from reference TRBV5-1 and TRBJ2-2, reads KAGVTQTPRYLIKTRGQQVTLSCSPISGHRSVSWYQQTPGQGLQFLFEYFSETQRNKGNFPGRFSGRQFSNSRSEMNVSTLELGDSALYLCASSSYSGRNTGELFFGEGSRLTVL.

This clone occurred once. This chain links TRBV6-4 with TRBJ2-1, with 9 bases aligning to TRBD2. V gave up 5 bases and J gave up 3 bases; unmatched junction bases: 8. The CDR3 extends over 16 amino acids. Per the germline V gene, CDR1 is MRHNA and CDR2 is SNTAGT. The DNA of the CDR3 is TGTGCCAGCAGTAAGGTAGCGGGGGCGCTCTACAATGAGCAGTTCTTC. Its translation is CASSKVAGALYNEQFF.

V is TRBV28 and J is TRBJ1-1, with 7 bases aligning to TRBD1. The germline V gene encodes CDR1 MDHEN and CDR2 SYDVKM. The CDR3 contains 16 residues. Trimming at V came to 5 bases and at J to 4 bases, leaving 13 bases not matched to a gene. Here the CDR3 reads CASSKLATGRFTEAFF. CDR3 DNA sequence: TGTGCCAGCAGTAAACTGGCGACAGGGCGATTCACTGAAGCTTTCTTT.

A single count supports this clone. The chain carries TRBV30 and TRBJ1-5; perhaps TRBD1 as D (5 bases). CDR1 is GTSNPN and CDR2 is SVGIG in the germline V gene (reference sequence). Trimming stripped 1 base from V and 4 bases from J, with 17 bases between. This CDR3 region has 16 residues. The DNA of the CDR3 is TGTGCCTGGAGTGATTGGTTGGGGCAGGGAAATCAGCCCCAGCATTTT. Residues: CAWSDWLGQGNQPQHF.

The V call is TRBV7-9, the J call TRBJ2-5, with D unresolved. Per the germline V gene, CDR1 is SEHNR and CDR2 is FQNEAQ (reference sequence). The CDR3 spans 11 residues. The ends were cut back, 5 bases at V and 3 bases at J, with 4 bases in the middle. The DNA for the CDR3 is TGTGCCAGCAGCGTAAAAGAGACCCAGTACTTC. The encoded protein is CASSVKETQYF. The complete variable domain, with remaining parts taken from reference TRBV7-9 and TRBJ2-5, reads DTGVSQNPRHKITKRGQNVTFRCDPISEHNRLYWYRQTLGQGPEFLTYFQNEAQLEKSRLLSDRFSAERPKGSFSTLEIQRTEQGDSAMYLCASSVKETQYFGPGTRLLVL.

This chain connects TRBV3-1 (or the pseudogene TRBV3-2) to TRBJ1-1; D remains ambiguous. The V gene lost 4 bases and the J gene lost 1 base, with 7 bases spanning the gap. From germline, CDR1 is LGHDT and CDR2 YNNKEL (reference sequence). This CDR3 is built from 13 residues. The DNA of the CDR3 is TGTGCCAGCAGCCGCGCAGGGAACACTGAAGCTTTCTTT. Translation: CASSRAGNTEAFF.

The CDR3 here is CASSVSSGTSYEQYF. CDR3 sequence (DNA): TGTGCCAGCAGCGTTTCTAGCGGAACCTCCTACGAGCAGTACTTC. V usage is TRBV9 and J usage is TRBJ2-7; TRBD2 agrees at 7 bases. Unmatched junction bases numbered 5, after V lost 2 bases and J lost 0 bases. Germline V lookup: CDR1 SGDLS, CDR2 YYNGEE. The CDR3 is 15 residues long.